The following is a T cell receptor (beta chain) sequence with its context. As yet, its antigen is unknown. TCRdb reprocessed the reads with MiXCR, giving one entry per CDR3 protein. The sample carries about 130,000 distinct CDR3 sequences, over 30% recorded once. This entry comes from a study of T cell repertoires in cytomegalovirus infection. Germline V gives CDR1 MNHEY, CDR2 SVGEGT. CDR3 length equals 15 residues. V lost 5 bases and J lost 15; bases outside the gene matches: 17. The source was CD8+ T cells from cultured PBMCs, collected from culture after CMV antigen stimulation. The rearrangement uses TRBV6-2 or TRBV6-3 and TRBJ2-1; 9 nucleotides match TRBD2. The receptor comes from a human donor in good health (CMV status not recorded). Some clones in this sample may be carry-over from other donors' samples. For the CDR3, the DNA is TGTGCCAGCAGTGAAGGGCGGGGGGGACCTCTTAGCCTGTTCTTC. It codes for CASSEGRGGPLSLFF.